Sequencing of this T cell receptor beta chain was carried out in a study of glioma-infiltrating T cells. Study-wide results and caveats: Above-expected tissue-blood divergence occurred in all gliomas, most in low-grade ones.

Amplification of TCR alpha and beta CDR3 regions from RNA used iRepertoire nested multiplex PCR. MiXCR was run by TCRdb on the multiplex PCR reads, yielding one entry per CDR3 protein. The table has about 410,000 distinct CDR3 sequences, around 45% seen once; the top ten hold more than 10%. The germline gives CDR1 MDHEN, CDR2 SYDVKM. The CDR3 totals 17 residues. Trimming stripped 0 bases from V and 0 bases from J, with 14 bases between. On this clonotype: What it binds is not known.

Sequenced sample: glioma tissue, nonneoplastic brain tissue, or PBMCs (not recorded which). This receptor was identified in a human donor with low-grade glioma or glioblastoma, undergoing nonglioma brain surgery, or in good health (not recorded which). The chain is built from TRBV28 and TRBJ1-1; D may be TRBD1 (5 bases). The CDR3 DNA reads TGTGCCAGCAGTTTATGGCACGGGACTTTCATGAACACTGAAGCTTTCTTT. The encoded protein is CASSLWHGTFMNTEAFF.